This entry lists 18 T cell receptor beta chains sequenced from one sample in a study of identical twins. MiXCR, run by TCRdb on the 5' RACE reads, gives a single entry per CDR3 protein. Among 400,000 to 500,000 distinct CDR3 sequences listed, approximately 18% were seen once. Sequences were obtained from naive T cells sorted from blood. The origin of the receptors is a man aged 45-60 years in good health.

This clonotype appeared a few times. The rearrangement joins TRBV6-1 to TRBJ1-1, with no clear D. The CDR3 is 15 amino acids. The germline V and J ends were trimmed by 6 bases and 0 bases, with 14 bases remaining between them. Germline V gene lookup returns CDR1 MNHNS and CDR2 SASEGT. In DNA, the CDR3 is TGTGCCAGCAGCCCTACGGGGATAATGAACACTGAAGCTTTCTTT. Protein: CASSPTGIMNTEAFF.

This clonotype appeared many times. This chain connects TRBV5-1 to TRBJ2-2; D uncertain. The V end lost 0 bases, the J end lost 2 bases, and 8 bases lay between the germline ends. Germline V gene data show CDR1 as SGHRS and CDR2 as YFSETQ. CDR3 length: 15 residues. CDR3 sequence (DNA): TGCGCCAGCAGCTTGGTTGCAGATAACACCGGGGAGCTGTTTTTT. Translated: CASSLVADNTGELFF.

This clonotype appeared many times. J is TRBJ1-1 and V is TRBV12-3 or TRBV12-4; D is ambiguous. CDR3 size: 12 residues. Trimming pared 6 bases from V and 1 base from J, leaving 6 bases between. In nucleotides, the CDR3 is TGTGCCAGCAGAGTGGGGAACACTGAAGCTTTCTTT. Its translation: CASRVGNTEAFF.

The V gene is TRBV5-1, the J gene TRBJ2-5, with D perhaps matching TRBD1 or TRBD2 (6 bases each). V was cut by 0 bases and J by 5 bases, with 14 bases left in between. The CDR3 totals 15 residues. Germline CDR1 and CDR2: SGHRS and YFSETQ. In DNA form, the CDR3 reads TGCGCCAGCAGCTTGGTTGGGGGGCTGACCGAGACCCAGTACTTC. This encodes CASSLVGGLTETQYF.

This clonotype turned up a few times. The chain links TRBV11-2 to TRBJ1-3; maybe TRBD1 (5 bases). Per the germline V gene, CDR1 is SGHAT and CDR2 is FQNNGV. The CDR3 loop spans 14 amino acids. The V and J ends lost 2 bases and 4 bases respectively, with 9 bases between them. The CDR3, as DNA: TGTGCCAGCAGCTTATGGGGGAGCGGAAACACCATATATTTT. Protein: CASSLWGSGNTIYF.

This clonotype was picked up many times. This chain links TRBV27 with TRBJ2-3; perhaps TRBD2 as D (6 bases). Germline values: CDR1 MNHEY, CDR2 SMNVEV (reference sequence). The V end lost 3 bases, the J end lost 4 bases, and 11 bases lay between the germline ends. The CDR3 covers 14 residues. The CDR3 DNA sequence: TGTGCCAGCAGTTTGGAGGGGTGGGCAGATACGCAGTATTTT. Protein: CASSLEGWADTQYF.

This clonotype has a count of ten or more. CDR3 sequence: CASRGEDRWEQFF. The CDR3 nucleotides are TGCGCCAGCAGGGGAGAGGACAGGTGGGAGCAGTTCTTC. The chain recombines TRBV10-2 with TRBJ2-1, with TRBD1 matching 7 bases. CDR3 length: 13 residues. Trimming took 6 bases from V and 10 from J; bases not matched to a gene: 9. In germline, CDR1 is WSHSY, CDR2 SAAADI.

There are many counts of this clonotype. V is TRBV28 and J is TRBJ1-1; D gene unclear. Germline V CDR1 and CDR2: MDHEN, SYDVKM. The CDR3 totals 15 residues. With 1 base removed from V and 0 bases from J, the gap between germline ends came to 9 bases. The DNA of the CDR3 is TGTGCCAGCAGTTTATTCGGCAGATTGAACACTGAAGCTTTCTTT. As protein: CASSLFGRLNTEAFF.

This clonotype has only a few counts. The chain is built from TRBV27 and TRBJ2-1; D not certain. The CDR3 is 13 residues long. V was cut by 4 bases and J by 4 bases, with 8 bases left in between. The germline gives CDR1 MNHEY, CDR2 SMNVEV (reference sequence). This CDR3 reads CASSSIPYNEQFF. The CDR3 DNA reads as TGTGCCAGCAGTTCTATCCCTTACAATGAGCAGTTCTTC.

This clonotype showed up just a few times. The chain links TRBV7-8 to TRBJ2-7; no firm D call. Deletions cut 6 bases from V and 6 bases from J, with 15 bases between. Germline CDR1 reads SGHVS; CDR2 reads FQNEAQ. The CDR3 contains 13 residues. The chain's CDR3 is CASRKGFIGEQYF. CDR3 DNA sequence: TGTGCCAGCAGGAAGGGTTTTATCGGCGAGCAGTACTTC.

A few counts support this clonotype. The rearrangement links TRBV12-3 or TRBV12-4 to TRBJ1-1; D ambiguous. The CDR3 contains 14 residues. The V and J ends lost 5 bases and 0 bases respectively, with 10 bases between them. The CDR3 sequence: CASSPQSLNTEAFF. The CDR3 DNA is TGTGCCAGCAGTCCGCAGTCGCTGAACACTGAAGCTTTCTTT.

This clonotype was observed at least ten times. The chain has TRBV18 and TRBJ1-1, with D uncertain. CDR1 is KGHSH, CDR2 LQKENI, per germline. V was shortened by 2 bases and J by 1 base, with 11 bases between the two germline ends. CDR3 size: 15 residues. The CDR3 is CASSPWTGSNTEAFF. CDR3 in DNA: TGTGCCAGCTCACCATGGACCGGATCGAACACTGAAGCTTTCTTT.

The chain is built from TRBV3-1 and TRBJ1-2; D unresolved. The CDR3 runs to 13 residues. CDR1 and CDR2 (germline): LGHDT, YNNKEL (reference sequence). The V end was cut by 1 base, the J end by 6 bases, with 9 bases between. CDR3 protein: CASSQGNGNGYTF. In nucleotides, the CDR3 is TGTGCCAGCAGCCAAGGGAATGGCAATGGCTACACCTTC.

This clonotype appeared a few times. V is TRBV9 and J is TRBJ2-5; 9 nucleotides match TRBD2. The CDR3 loop spans 16 amino acids. The V and J ends lost 0 bases and 2 bases, in that order; junction bases with no gene match: 5. Germline-derived CDR1 and CDR2 are SGDLS and YYNGEE. DNA of the CDR3: TGTGCCAGCAGCGTAGGGACTAGCGCCCCTCAAGAGACCCAGTACTTC. Residues: CASSVGTSAPQETQYF.

This clonotype has a handful of counts. The chain combines TRBV7-2 with TRBJ2-7, with a weak D call TRBD1 (6 bases). The CDR3 consists of 13 residues. With 1 base removed from V and 7 bases from J, the gap between germline ends came to 11 bases. CDR1 and CDR2 from the germline V gene are SGHTA and FQGNSA. The CDR3 bases are TGTGCCAGCAGCTTAGTGGGGACAACAGAGCAGTACTTC. Protein: CASSLVGTTEQYF. The complete variable domain, with remaining parts taken from reference TRBV7-2 and TRBJ2-7, reads GAGVSQSPSNKVTEKGKDVELRCDPISGHTALYWYRQSLGQGLEFLIYFQGNSAPDKSGLPSDRFSAERTGGSVSTLTIQRTQQEDSAVYLCASSLVGTTEQYFGPGTRLTVT.

This clonotype was counted many times. J is TRBJ2-1 and V is TRBV4-3, with unresolved D. The length of the CDR3 is 13 residues. In germline, CDR1 is LGHNA, CDR2 YSLEER. Trimming took off 3 bases at V and 9 bases at J, with 12 bases between the two ends. The CDR3 is CASSQGLRGEQFF. DNA for the CDR3: TGCGCCAGCAGCCAGGGCCTGAGAGGTGAGCAGTTCTTC.

This clonotype was recorded a few times. The chain is built from TRBV10-3 and TRBJ2-6, with a weak D call TRBD1 (5 bases). The CDR3 spans 15 residues. Trimming cost V 3 bases and J 2 bases, with 8 bases left between them. Germline V gives CDR1 ENHRY, CDR2 SYGVKD. CDR3 nucleotides: TGTGCCATCAGTGAAGGGGCAACTGGGGCCAACGTCCTGACTTTC. Residues: CAISEGATGANVLTF.

The rearrangement links TRBV20-1 to TRBJ1-1, with D maybe TRBD1 (6 bases). The germline gives CDR1 DFQATT, CDR2 SNEGSKA (reference sequence). The V gene lost 6 bases and the J gene lost 1 base, with 12 bases spanning the gap. This CDR3 contains 13 residues. As DNA, the CDR3 is TGCAGTGCCGGGACACCGGAGAACACTGAAGCTTTCTTT. Translation gives CSAGTPENTEAFF.